This T cell receptor (beta chain) is from a study of spatial heterogeneity in lung cancer. V gave up 1 base and J gave up 9 bases; unmatched junction bases: 4. Looked up from germline, CDR1 is MNHNS and CDR2 is SASEGT. The CDR3 consists of 16 residues. TCRdb re-called the 5' RACE reads with MiXCR, one entry per CDR3 protein. The sample yields about 15,000 distinct CDR3 sequences, about 6% seen once. Stated time point: blood at routine non-recurrence follow-up after resection. The sequence was obtained from a male donor with early-stage non-small cell lung cancer. J is TRBJ2-1 and V is TRBV6-1; 15 bases line up with TRBD2. Sequenced material: PBMCs, taken at follow-up. The CDR3, as DNA: TGTGCCAGCAGTGAAGGGACTAGCGGGAGGGGCAGTGAGCAGTTCTTC. This sequence encodes CASSEGTSGRGSEQFF.